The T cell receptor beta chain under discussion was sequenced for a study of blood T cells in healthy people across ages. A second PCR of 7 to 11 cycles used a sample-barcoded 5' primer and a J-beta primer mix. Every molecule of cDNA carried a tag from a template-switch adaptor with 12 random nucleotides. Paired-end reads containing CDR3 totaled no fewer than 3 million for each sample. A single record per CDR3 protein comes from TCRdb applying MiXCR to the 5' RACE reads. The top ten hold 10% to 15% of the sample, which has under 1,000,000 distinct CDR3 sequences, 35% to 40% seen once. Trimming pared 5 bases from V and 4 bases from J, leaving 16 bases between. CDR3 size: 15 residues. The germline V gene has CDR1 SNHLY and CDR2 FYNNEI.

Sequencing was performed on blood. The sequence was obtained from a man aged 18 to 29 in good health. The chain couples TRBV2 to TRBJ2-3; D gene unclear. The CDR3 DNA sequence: TGTGCCAGCAGTCAAGATATTAAGGGCCCAGATACGCAGTATTTT. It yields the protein CASSQDIKGPDTQYF.